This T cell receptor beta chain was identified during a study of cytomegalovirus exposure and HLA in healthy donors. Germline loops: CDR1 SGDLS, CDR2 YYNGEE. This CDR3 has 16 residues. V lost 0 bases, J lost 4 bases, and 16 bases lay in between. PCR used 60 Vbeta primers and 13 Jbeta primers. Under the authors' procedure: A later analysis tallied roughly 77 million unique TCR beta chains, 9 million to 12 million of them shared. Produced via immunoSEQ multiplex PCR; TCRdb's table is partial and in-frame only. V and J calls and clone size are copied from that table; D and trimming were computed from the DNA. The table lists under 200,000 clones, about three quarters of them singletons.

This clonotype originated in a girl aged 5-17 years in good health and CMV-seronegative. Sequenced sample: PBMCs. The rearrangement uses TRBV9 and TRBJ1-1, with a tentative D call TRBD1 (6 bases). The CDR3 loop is CASSVGLPGGRTEAFF. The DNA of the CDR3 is TGTGCCAGCAGCGTAGGTCTCCCCGGGGGGCGCACTGAAGCTTTCTTT.